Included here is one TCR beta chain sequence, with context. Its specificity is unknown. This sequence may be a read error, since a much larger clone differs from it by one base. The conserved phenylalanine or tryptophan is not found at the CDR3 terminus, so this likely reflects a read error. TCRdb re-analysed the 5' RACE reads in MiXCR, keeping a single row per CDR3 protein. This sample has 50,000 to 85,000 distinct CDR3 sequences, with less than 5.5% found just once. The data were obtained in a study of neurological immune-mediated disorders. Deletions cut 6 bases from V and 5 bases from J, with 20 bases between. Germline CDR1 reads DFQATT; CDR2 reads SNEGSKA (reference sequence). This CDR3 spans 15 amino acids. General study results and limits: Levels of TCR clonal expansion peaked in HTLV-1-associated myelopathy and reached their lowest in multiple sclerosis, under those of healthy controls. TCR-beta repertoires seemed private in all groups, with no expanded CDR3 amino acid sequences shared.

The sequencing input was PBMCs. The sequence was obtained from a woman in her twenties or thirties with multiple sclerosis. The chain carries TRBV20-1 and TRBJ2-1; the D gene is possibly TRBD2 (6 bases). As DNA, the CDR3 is TGCAGTGCCGAAACCCTGCGGGGATATAACAATGAGCAGTTCATC. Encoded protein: CSAETLRGYNNEQFI.